This TCR beta chain was found in a study of Graves' ophthalmopathy and Graves' hyperthyroidism. This clonotype was counted at least ten times. Researchers took RNA transcripts and amplified TCR beta CDR3 regions from them. HTBI-primed RT-PCR formed the first round, and a multiplex PCR formed the second. TCRdb analysed the multiplex PCR reads with MiXCR anew, one entry per CDR3 protein. The sample records 600,000 to 950,000 distinct CDR3 sequences, 40% being singletons. This CDR3 has 14 residues. Germline V gene lookup returns CDR1 LNHDA and CDR2 SQIVND (reference sequence). Trimming removed 3 bases from V and 7 bases from J, with 10 bases in between.

Sequencing input: peripheral blood. The receptor was isolated from an adult man with Graves' ophthalmopathy. The V gene is TRBV19, the J gene TRBJ1-6; D call uncertain. CDR3 nucleotide sequence: TGTGCCAGTAGTATCCCCAGCGAAAATTCACCCCTCCACTTT. Protein: CASSIPSENSPLHF.